Shown below are 31 T cell receptor beta chains from a single sample sequenced in a study of T cell responses to AZD1222 COVID-19 vaccine. TCRdb's copy holds only in-frame clones and misses some; the assay was immunoSEQ multiplex PCR. The sample has roughly 200,000 clones; approximately 90% are singletons. The material sequenced was peripheral blood, taken 28 days after the second AZD1222 dose. All receptors come from an adult who received the AZD1222 COVID-19 vaccine.

The rearrangement joins TRBV11-2 to TRBJ2-7; D might be TRBD1 (5 bases). Per the germline V gene, CDR1 is SGHAT and CDR2 is FQNNGV. Between the trimmed V and J ends, which lost 5 bases and 0 bases, there was a span of 11 bases. CDR3 length: 14 residues. In nucleotides, the CDR3 is TGTGCCAGCAGCAACCGACAGACCTCCTACGAGCAGTACTTC. Translation gives CASSNRQTSYEQYF. Supplemented by reference TRBV11-2 and TRBJ2-7, the full variable domain reads EAGVAQSPRYKIIEKRQSVAFWCNPISGHATLYWYQQILGQGPKLLIQFQNNGVVDDSQLPKDRFSAERLKGVDSTLKIQPAKLEDSAVYLCASSNRQTSYEQYFGPGTRLTVT.

The rearrangement uses TRBV18 and TRBJ2-7; D possibly corresponds to TRBD1 (6 bases). Germline V gene data show CDR1 as KGHSH and CDR2 as LQKENI. The CDR3 extends over 15 amino acids. Trimming took 2 bases from V and 4 from J, leaving 15 bases between them. Written as DNA, the CDR3 is TGTGCCAGCTCACCAGGGAGTCAGGGGCGATACGAGCAGTACTTC. Amino acids: CASSPGSQGRYEQYF.

J is TRBJ2-5 and V is TRBV20-1, with no clear D. Germline CDR1 is DFQATT and CDR2 is SNEGSKA (reference sequence). This CDR3 has 11 residues. V was pared by 3 bases and J by 5 bases, with 7 bases between. The CDR3 region has the DNA TGCAGTGCTAGTACGAGGGAGACCCAGTACTTC. It encodes CSASTRETQYF.

Only one count was recorded for this clone. Other DNA sequences in the sample encode the same CDR3. The V call is TRBV9, the J call TRBJ2-2; 8 bases fit TRBD1. The CDR3 has 16 amino acids. V shed 2 bases and J 0 bases; nucleotides not matched to a gene: 3. In germline, CDR1 is SGDLS, CDR2 YYNGEE. The CDR3 bases are TGTGCCAGCAGCGTTGGACAGGGCCCGAACACCGGGGAGCTGTTTTTT. Its translation is CASSVGQGPNTGELFF.

The J gene is TRBJ1-6, the V gene TRBV14; 8 nucleotides align to TRBD1. V was clipped by 1 base and J by 6 bases; unmatched bases: 2. The length of the CDR3 is 15 residues. Germline V CDR1 and CDR2: SGHDN, FVKESK. DNA for the CDR3: TGTGCCAGCAGCCAAGGGACAGGGCTTAATTCACCCCTCCACTTT. Translating it yields CASSQGTGLNSPLHF.

V and J are TRBV6-1 and TRBJ1-1, with D possibly being TRBD1 (6 bases). V lost 2 bases to trimming and J lost 2 bases, with 9 bases between them. Looked up from germline, CDR1 is MNHNS and CDR2 is SASEGT. The CDR3 extends over 14 amino acids. DNA for the CDR3: TGTGCCAGCAGTGAAAGGGGGGAAAACACTGAAGCTTTCTTT. Its protein is CASSERGENTEAFF.

This clone was observed a few times. CDR3 region: CASSLVQNTGELFF. Here the CDR3 DNA reads TGTGCCAGCAGCTTAGTACAGAACACCGGGGAGCTGTTTTTT. The V call is TRBV7-2, the J call TRBJ2-2, with no clear D. The CDR3 length is 14 residues. V gave up 1 base and J gave up 1 base, with 4 bases separating them. Germline lookup yields CDR1 SGHTA and CDR2 FQGNSA.

The chain recombines TRBV6-2 or TRBV6-3 with TRBJ1-6; D unresolved. CDR1 and CDR2 (germline): MNHEY, SVGEGT. The CDR3 has 16 residues. V was shortened by 2 bases and J by 1 base, with 9 bases between the two germline ends. The CDR3 DNA reads as TGTGCCAGCAGTTACATCGGGTGGTCCTATAATTCACCCCTCCACTTT. Translation: CASSYIGWSYNSPLHF.

This clone was observed once. J is TRBJ1-1 and V is TRBV14; TRBD1 is a possible D gene (5 bases). Per germline, CDR1 SGHDN and CDR2 FVKESK. Deletions cut 1 base from V and 6 bases from J, with 12 bases between. The CDR3 is made up of 14 amino acids. The CDR3 DNA reads as TGTGCCAGCAGCCAAGCGGGGGTAAGGTCTGAAGCTTTCTTT. Translation gives CASSQAGVRSEAFF.

This chain links TRBV6-1 with TRBJ1-2; no clear D gene. The CDR3 contains 13 residues. V lost 3 bases to trimming and J lost 2 bases, with 7 bases between them. Germline values: CDR1 MNHNS, CDR2 SASEGT. CDR3 region: CASSDGMNYGYTF. The DNA of the CDR3 is TGTGCCAGCAGTGACGGTATGAACTATGGCTACACCTTC.

J is TRBJ2-1 and V is TRBV30; maybe TRBD1 (7 bases). The CDR3 covers 18 residues. Germline V gene sequence: CDR1 GTSNPN, CDR2 SVGIG (reference sequence). Trimming cost V 5 bases and J 7 bases, with 30 bases left between them. The chain's CDR3 is CAWGGGTAIGESGNEQFF. The CDR3, as DNA: TGTGCCTGGGGAGGGGGGACAGCCATCGGGGAGTCGGGAAATGAGCAGTTCTTC.

CDR3 residues: CASSMTGMEELFF. The DNA of the CDR3 is TGCGCCAGCAGCATGACAGGGATGGAGGAGCTGTTTTTT. V is TRBV5-1 and J is TRBJ2-2, with 7 bases lining up with TRBD1. This CDR3 is 13 amino acids long. CDR1 SGHRS and CDR2 YFSETQ come from the germline V gene. With 4 bases clipped from V and 10 bases from J, the junction kept 7 bases outside the gene matches.

This chain joins TRBV27 and TRBJ2-2, with 11 bases lining up with TRBD2. The V gene's germline CDR1 is MNHEY and CDR2 SMNVEV (reference sequence). The V and J ends lost 6 bases and 5 bases, in that order; junction bases with no gene match: 5. This CDR3 comprises 15 residues. The DNA of the CDR3 is TGTGCCAGCAGGAACAGACTAGCGGGAACCGGGGAGCTGTTTTTT. Encoded protein: CASRNRLAGTGELFF.

The chain is built from TRBV5-1 and TRBJ2-3; weak D call: TRBD1 (6 bases). V lost 5 bases and J 0 bases, leaving 19 bases between the germline ends. Germline values: CDR1 SGHRS, CDR2 YFSETQ. The CDR3 is 17 amino acids. CDR3 bases: TGCGCCAGCAGACAAGGTAACAGGGATACTAGCACAGATACGCAGTATTTT. This gives the protein CASRQGNRDTSTDTQYF.

This sequence joins TRBV27 and TRBJ1-2; D might be TRBD1 (5 bases). The CDR3 has 13 amino acids. Looked up from germline, CDR1 is MNHEY and CDR2 is SMNVEV (reference sequence). V lost 5 bases and J lost 5, with 12 bases in between. The CDR3 is CASSLGTLYGYTF. The CDR3 region has the DNA TGTGCCAGCAGTCTGGGGACCCTATATGGCTACACCTTC.

The chain employs TRBV9 and TRBJ1-1, with D unresolved. The length of the CDR3 is 15 residues. V lost 4 bases, J lost 1 base, and 14 bases lay in between. Germline CDR1 is SGDLS and CDR2 is YYNGEE. The CDR3 region is CASSPNHKTNTEAFF. In DNA form, the CDR3 reads TGTGCCAGCAGCCCGAACCACAAAACGAACACTGAAGCTTTCTTT.

The chain couples TRBV6-1 to TRBJ1-3; 10 bases map to TRBD1. The CDR3 sequence is 16 residues long. CDR1 and CDR2 from the germline V gene are MNHNS and SASEGT. Trimming took 4 bases from V and 8 from J; bases not matched to a gene: 11. Written as DNA, the CDR3 is TGTGCCAGCAGTGCCCGGGACAGGGGCTTTGGTTACACCATATATTTT. This gives the protein CASSARDRGFGYTIYF.

CDR3 sequence (DNA): TGTGCCACCAGTAAGAGACCGATAGCGGGAGGGGGGAATGAGCAGTTCTTC. As protein: CATSKRPIAGGGNEQFF. The chain couples TRBV15 to TRBJ2-1, with 11 bases fitting TRBD2. This CDR3 is 17 amino acids long. Unmatched junction bases numbered 14, after V lost 6 bases and J lost 7 bases. In germline, CDR1 is LNHNV, CDR2 YYDKDF (reference sequence). The complete variable domain, with remaining parts taken from reference TRBV15 and TRBJ2-1, reads DAMVIQNPRYQVTQFGKPVTLSCSQTLNHNVMYWYQQKSSQAPKLLFHYYDKDFNNEADTPDNFQSRRPNTSFCFLDIRSPGLGDTAMYLCATSKRPIAGGGNEQFFGPGTRLTVL.

A single count supports this clone. The genes are TRBV5-4 and TRBJ2-3, with D perhaps given as TRBD1 or TRBD2 (5 bases each). Germline CDR1 is SGHNT and CDR2 is YYREEE (reference sequence). Trimming removed 1 base from V and 1 base from J, with 10 bases in between. The CDR3 runs to 15 residues. The chain's CDR3 is CASSLWDPRTDTQYF. The CDR3 bases are TGTGCCAGCAGCTTGTGGGACCCACGCACAGATACGCAGTATTTT. The variable domain in full, completed from reference TRBV5-4 and TRBJ2-3, reads ETGVTQSPTHLIKTRGQQVTLRCSSQSGHNTVSWYQQALGQGPQFIFQYYREEENGRGNFPPRFSGLQFPNYSSELNVNALELDDSALYLCASSLWDPRTDTQYFGPGTRLTVL.

The chain employs TRBV7-9 and TRBJ1-2; the match to TRBD1 covers 7 bases. Trimming cost V 5 bases and J 6 bases; bases outside gene matches: 3. The germline V gene has CDR1 SEHNR and CDR2 FQNEAQ (reference sequence). The CDR3 is 12 amino acids. CDR3 in amino acids: CASSPGTDGYTF. The DNA of the CDR3 is TGTGCCAGCAGCCCCGGGACAGATGGCTACACCTTC.

The chain is built from TRBV9 and TRBJ2-1, with D possibly matching TRBD1 (6 bases). With 3 bases removed from V and 10 bases from J, the gap between germline ends came to 17 bases. The V gene's germline CDR1 is SGDLS and CDR2 YYNGEE. The CDR3 runs 14 residues. DNA of the CDR3: TGTGCCAGCAGCGCAGAGGTGGGGGCCAGGGAGCAGTTCTTC. Its protein is CASSAEVGAREQFF.

This chain links TRBV7-9 with TRBJ2-1; D possibly corresponds to TRBD1 (5 bases). Trimming stripped 0 bases from V and 0 bases from J, with 9 bases between. CDR1 SEHNR and CDR2 FQNEAQ come from the germline V gene (reference sequence). This CDR3 spans 16 amino acids. The CDR3 DNA is TGTGCCAGCAGCTTAGCGAGCAGGGCCTCCTACAATGAGCAGTTCTTC. Its protein is CASSLASRASYNEQFF.

The CDR3, as DNA: TGTGCCAGCAGCCAAGATGACTGGACCGCGAACACCGGGGAGCTGTTTTTT. This codes for CASSQDDWTANTGELFF. This chain connects TRBV4-2 to TRBJ2-2; D not resolved. Germline CDR1 is LGHNA and CDR2 is YNFKEQ. This CDR3 region has 17 residues. With 0 bases removed from V and 0 bases from J, the gap between germline ends came to 11 bases.

J is TRBJ1-1 and V is TRBV9; perhaps TRBD1 as D (6 bases). The germline V gene encodes CDR1 SGDLS and CDR2 YYNGEE. This CDR3 spans 17 amino acids. V was cut by 4 bases and J by 3 bases, with 22 bases left in between. The CDR3 spells CASSPVRGPPMDTEAFF. In nucleotides, the CDR3 is TGTGCCAGCAGCCCCGTCAGGGGCCCACCGATGGACACTGAAGCTTTCTTT.

The chain has TRBV10-3 and TRBJ1-4, with TRBD1 matching 7 bases. This CDR3 region has 13 residues. The V gene's germline CDR1 is ENHRY and CDR2 SYGVKD. V shed 11 bases and J 5 bases; nucleotides not matched to a gene: 8. The chain's CDR3 is CAARDSVNEKLFF. The CDR3, as DNA: TGTGCCGCCCGGGACAGCGTAAATGAAAAACTGTTTTTT.

This clone showed up just a few times. V gene TRBV10-3 combines with J gene TRBJ1-1; possible D gene TRBD1, 5 bases. The CDR3 has 15 amino acids. Germline V lookup: CDR1 ENHRY, CDR2 SYGVKD. Deletions cut 2 bases from V and 3 bases from J, with 13 bases between. CDR3 loop: CAISERGDGYTEAFF. DNA for the CDR3: TGTGCCATCAGTGAGAGAGGGGACGGTTACACTGAAGCTTTCTTT.

This clone was observed once. The chain uses TRBV5-6 and TRBJ1-5, with 8 bases identical to TRBD1. The V and J ends lost 4 bases and 2 bases, in that order; junction bases with no gene match: 8. CDR3 length equals 16 residues. In germline, CDR1 is SGHDT, CDR2 YYEEEE. CDR3 DNA sequence: TGTGCCAGCAGCGTAGCAGGGGGCTTGGGCAATCAGCCCCAGCATTTT. Its translation is CASSVAGGLGNQPQHF.

V and J are TRBV7-9 and TRBJ1-6, with D hard to call. Germline values: CDR1 SEHNR, CDR2 FQNEAQ (reference sequence). There are 14 residues in the CDR3. V lost 0 bases and J 4 bases, leaving 4 bases between the germline ends. The DNA for the CDR3 is TGTGCCAGCAGCTTAGCAACGTATAATTCACCCCTCCACTTT. It specifies CASSLATYNSPLHF.

The chain links TRBV6-5 to TRBJ1-1; tentative D call: TRBD1 (5 bases). CDR1 is MNHEY and CDR2 is SVGAGI in the germline V gene. There are 15 residues in the CDR3. V was pared by 5 bases and J by 4 bases, with 17 bases between. The CDR3 here is CASSQTDVGRTEAFF. CDR3 coding DNA: TGTGCCAGCAGTCAGACCGACGTGGGGCGCACTGAAGCTTTCTTT.

The chain employs TRBV7-9 and TRBJ2-7, with D perhaps matching TRBD1 or TRBD2 (6 bases each). V lost 5 bases, J lost 2 bases, and 16 bases lay in between. Germline CDR1 and CDR2: SEHNR and FQNEAQ (reference sequence). The CDR3 is 15 amino acids. This CDR3 reads CASSPPVGGPYEQYF. In DNA, the CDR3 is TGTGCCAGCAGCCCCCCCGTGGGGGGCCCCTACGAGCAGTACTTC.

The CDR3 reads CASSLARTSGGFYEQYF. CDR3 coding DNA: TGCGCCAGCAGCTTGGCCCGGACTAGCGGAGGATTCTACGAGCAGTACTTC. The chain links TRBV5-1 to TRBJ2-7; 10 nucleotides line up with TRBD2. Germline CDR1 is SGHRS and CDR2 is YFSETQ. The V gene end was trimmed by 0 bases and the J gene end by 3 bases; junction bases not matched to a gene: 9. The CDR3 is made up of 17 amino acids.